Listed below are T cell receptor beta chains from one sample, sequenced in a study of cytomegalovirus exposure and HLA in healthy donors. Assay used: immunoSEQ multiplex PCR; TCRdb lists only in-frame clones, some missing. The sample shows about 180,000 clones, around 80% of them seen only once. Sequenced sample: PBMCs. The receptors here all came from a woman aged 50 to 60 in good health and CMV-seronegative. The CDR3 runs from the conserved cysteine through the conserved F or W. A D gene is named only where the DNA matches it firmly. Some rows have no size entry. The others give once, few or many, or a class for an expanded clone.

J gene | clone size | V gene | D gene | CDR3 DNA | CDR3 protein
TRBJ1-5 | . | TRBV10-3 | . | TGTGCCATCAGTGAAACAGACAATCAGCCCCAGCATTTT | CAISETDNQPQHF
TRBJ2-5 | few | TRBV7-3 | . | TGTGCCAGCAGCTTACAGAATGAAGAGACCCAGTACTTC | CASSLQNEETQYF
TRBJ1-1 | . | TRBV10-3 | . | TGTGCCATCAGTGAACAGCCGAACACTGAAGCTTTCTTT | CAISEQPNTEAFF
TRBJ2-3 | . | TRBV30 | . | TGTGCCTGCCTTGGGGGGAGAGGATATACGCAGTATTTT | CACLGGRGYTQYF
TRBJ2-5 | . | TRBV5-4 | . | TGTGCCAGCAGCTCCACTCTCGCGGGACCCAAAGAGACCCAGTACTTC | CASSSTLAGPKETQYF
TRBJ2-5 | . | TRBV7-7 | TRBD2 | TGTGCTAGCAGCTTAGGAGTAGCGGGACCCGCCCAAGAGACCCAGTACTTC | CASSLGVAGPAQETQYF
TRBJ1-2 | few | TRBV6-1 | TRBD1 | TGTGCCAGCACGGATCGGGACAGAGCTAACTATGGCTACACCTTC | CASTDRDRANYGYTF
TRBJ2-5 | . | TRBV30 | . | TGTGCCTGGAGTGTGCGGGGAGGCGAGACCCAGTACTTC | CAWSVRGGETQYF
TRBJ1-1 | few | TRBV13 | . | TGTGCCAGCAGCTTATATTGGGGGCGAACTGAAGCTTTCTTT | CASSLYWGRTEAFF
TRBJ2-7 | . | TRBV29-1 | . | TGCAGCGTTGAAAGCAGGTCTCCCCACGAGCAGTACTTC | CSVESRSPHEQYF
TRBJ2-7 | few | TRBV28 | TRBD2 | TGTGCCAGCAGTTTTAGCGGGACGGGCTCCTACGAGCAGTACTTC | CASSFSGTGSYEQYF
TRBJ2-1 | . | TRBV6-1 | . | TGTGCCAGCAGTGTCGAGGCGGGACCCTACAATGAGCAGTTCTTC | CASSVEAGPYNEQFF
TRBJ1-5 | . | TRBV18 | . | TGTGCCAGCTCATATCAGGGGACCCTCTTTAGCAATCAGCCCCAGCATTTT | CASSYQGTLFSNQPQHF
TRBJ2-1 | . | TRBV5-1 | . | TGCGCCAGTACTACAACGAGGGGGGGAAATGAGCAGTTCTTC | CASTTTRGGNEQFF
TRBJ1-6 | . | TRBV5-6 | . | TGTGCCAGCAGCTCGGGAGGGTGGAATTCACCCCTCCACTTT | CASSSGGWNSPLHF
TRBJ1-1 | . | TRBV6-6 | TRBD1 | TGTGCCAGCAGCAACAGGGGTGAGGGAGAAGCTTTCTTT | CASSNRGEGEAFF
TRBJ2-1 | . | TRBV9 | TRBD2 | TGTGCCAGCGGACTAGGACCGGGTAATGAGCAGTTCTTC | CASGLGPGNEQFF
TRBJ2-1 | . | TRBV29-1 | . | TGCAGCGTTGAAGGGGGGCTGAATGAGCAGTTCTTC | CSVEGGLNEQFF
TRBJ2-7 | . | TRBV11-2 | . | TGTGCCAGCAGCTTTGGTAGCGGAGAAAGCTACGAGCAGTACTTC | CASSFGSGESYEQYF
TRBJ1-2 | few | TRBV27 | . | TGTGCCAGCAGTTCCCTATCAGCGGGTTATGGCTACACCTTC | CASSSLSAGYGYTF
TRBJ1-1 | once | TRBV25-1 | TRBD1 | TGTGCCAGCCAAAGACAGGGACACACTGAAGCTTTCTTT | CASQRQGHTEAFF
TRBJ2-3 | . | TRBV20-1 | . | TGCAGTGCTACCCTAGATACGCAGTATTTT | CSATLDTQYF
TRBJ2-1 | . | TRBV6-1 | TRBD1 | TGTGCCAGCAGTGAACGACATCCCGGGACAGGGGCCTACAATGAGCAGTTCTTC | CASSERHPGTGAYNEQFF
TRBJ2-5 | . | TRBV5-8 | . | TGTGCCGGCAGCTTAACCTTCGGAGAGACCCAGTACTTC | CAGSLTFGETQYF
TRBJ1-2 | . | TRBV2 | TRBD1 | TGTGCCAGGCAGGGGGAGACTAACTATGGCTACACCTTC | CARQGETNYGYTF
TRBJ2-1 | . | TRBV6-5 | TRBD2 | TGTGCCAGCAGTTACCCGGGGGGGTACAATGAGCAGTTCTTC | CASSYPGGYNEQFF
TRBJ2-5 | . | TRBV18 | TRBD2 | TGTGCCAGCTCACCCCGGGAGGAGGAGACCCAGTACTTC | CASSPREEETQYF
TRBJ2-1 | . | TRBV5-1 | . | TGCGCCAGCAGCCGGGACTCCCCTGTAGGGCCCTACAATGAGCAGTTCTTC | CASSRDSPVGPYNEQFF
TRBJ1-1 | . | TRBV5-4 | . | TGTGCCAGCAGCCCAGCGGATTCAGGGGACACTGAAGCTTTCTTT | CASSPADSGDTEAFF
TRBJ2-7 | . | TRBV5-1 | . | TGCGCCAGCAGCTTGGAAGTACCCAAGTCGGGTGAGCAGTACTTC | CASSLEVPKSGEQYF
TRBJ2-5 | . | TRBV27 | TRBD1 | TGTGCCAGCAGTTACGGGACAGGGGGCGCGGGAGAGACCCAGTACTTC | CASSYGTGGAGETQYF
TRBJ2-5 | . | TRBV10-3 | . | TGTGCCACCACAGGGCTTTCGCAAGGAGAGACCCAGTACTTC | CATTGLSQGETQYF
TRBJ1-6 | . | TRBV6-5 | . | TGTGCCAGCAGTGGAGGGCTGACCTATAATTCACCCCTCCACTTT | CASSGGLTYNSPLHF
TRBJ2-3 | . | TRBV10-3 | . | TGTGCCATCAGTGGGACTAGCACAGATACGCAGTATTTT | CAISGTSTDTQYF
TRBJ2-1 | . | TRBV2 | . | TGTGCCAGCAGTCCTGGGAGGTACAATGAGCAGTTCTTC | CASSPGRYNEQFF
TRBJ1-4 | . | TRBV7-8 | . | TGTGCCAGCAGCTTAACTTTGCGCAGGGGTAGGGGGTCGACTAATGAAAAACTGTTTTTT | CASSLTLRRGRGSTNEKLFF
TRBJ1-1 | . | TRBV4-3 | . | TGCGCCAGCAGCCACAGGACAGCGATGAACACTGAAGCTTTCTTT | CASSHRTAMNTEAFF
TRBJ2-1 | . | TRBV11-2 | . | TGTGCCAGCAGCTCCCTGACCGGGAGCTCCTACAATGAGCAGTTCTTC | CASSSLTGSSYNEQFF
TRBJ2-1 | . | TRBV28 | TRBD2 | TGTGCCAGCAGTTTTAAGGGACTAGCCTACAATGAGCAGTTCTTC | CASSFKGLAYNEQFF
TRBJ1-1 | . | TRBV2 | TRBD1 | TGTGCCAGCAGGCCGACAGGGCTGAACACTGAAGCTTTCTTT | CASRPTGLNTEAFF
TRBJ2-3 | . | TRBV28 | TRBD1 | TGTGCCAGCAGTTTAGACAGGGCCCCAGATACGCAGTATTTT | CASSLDRAPDTQYF
TRBJ2-1 | . | TRBV5-1 | TRBD2 | TGCGCCAGCAGCTTGGTTTTAGCGGGACCCAATGAGCAGTTCTTC | CASSLVLAGPNEQFF
TRBJ2-7 | . | TRBV28 | TRBD2 | TGTGCCAGCAGCCTAGCGGGGAGGGGCGAGCAGTACTTC | CASSLAGRGEQYF
TRBJ2-3 | . | TRBV7-6 | . | TGTGCCAGCAGCTTTGCGGGGTTTACAGATACGCAGTATTTT | CASSFAGFTDTQYF
TRBJ2-6 | . | TRBV7-2 | TRBD1 | TGTGCCAGCAGCCTGACAGGGTTCCTCCTAGGGGCCAACGTCCTGACTTTC | CASSLTGFLLGANVLTF
TRBJ2-3 | . | TRBV27 | TRBD2 | TGTGCCAGCAGTCTCCTCCGGACTAGCGGAAGCACAGATACGCAGTATTTT | CASSLLRTSGSTDTQYF
TRBJ2-1 | . | TRBV10-3 | TRBD1 | TGTGCCATCAGTGAGTCGATGAGGGCAGGGGGCTACAATGAGCAGTTCTTC | CAISESMRAGGYNEQFF
TRBJ2-7 | . | TRBV5-4 | TRBD2 | TGTGCCAGCAGCCGACCTGGGACTAGCGGGTCCGGGCAGTACTTC | CASSRPGTSGSGQYF
TRBJ2-7 | few | TRBV6-5 | TRBD1 | TGTGCCAGCACATATGGGACAGGGTACGAGCAGTACTTC | CASTYGTGYEQYF
TRBJ2-7 | . | TRBV30 | TRBD2 | TGTGCCTCAAACTCCGGGACTAGCGGGAGGGCCTACGAGCAGTACTTC | CASNSGTSGRAYEQYF